This section outlines one T cell receptor (beta chain) sequence together with its context. Its cognate antigen is unknown. This specimen comes from a study of cytomegalovirus exposure and HLA in healthy donors. Whole-study context: Early release data held tens of millions of unique TCRs from HLA-typed donors. General study points: Per published reports, the classifier diagnosed cytomegalovirus status with high specificity and sensitivity. Listed as cytomegalovirus-associated were 150 or so TCR beta chains.

Both 60 Vbeta primers and 13 Jbeta primers went into the PCR. Study processing details: There were around 80 million unique TCR beta chains by a later count, and 8.5 million to 14 million of them were shared. TCRdb keeps only in-frame clones here, not all; method: immunoSEQ multiplex PCR. The DNA was the basis for D and trimming; V, J and clone size are from that table. The data contain around 150,000 clones, roughly 68% of them seen just once; the ten biggest clones take up about 4.5%. The CDR3 runs to 14 residues. Trimming cost V 0 bases and J 6 bases; bases outside gene matches: 2. Germline-derived CDR1 and CDR2 are SGHRS and YFSETQ.

The sequencing input was PBMCs. V usage is TRBV5-1 and J usage is TRBJ1-4; 7 nucleotides match TRBD1. The source of this sequence is a man between 60 and 75 years old in good health and CMV-seronegative. This chain's CDR3 is CASSLDRGYEKLFF. The CDR3 region has the DNA TGCGCCAGCAGCTTGGACAGGGGTTATGAAAAACTGTTTTTT.